These T cell receptor beta chains were read from a single sample in a study of breast tumors, draining lymph nodes, adjacent tissues. TCRdb re-called the multiplex PCR reads through MiXCR, storing one row per CDR3 protein. Among approximately 52,000 distinct CDR3 sequences listed, over 40% were seen once. Sequencing was carried out using breast tumor tissue. These TCRs come from a female donor with breast cancer. Some clones in this sample may be carry-over from other donors' samples. Both conserved end residues are part of each CDR3. A D gene is named only where the DNA matches it firmly. Not every row has a clone size; where given, it reads once, few, many or a size class.

TRBJ2-7	-	-	TRBV25-1	CASSEFSASSYEQHF	TGTGCCAGTAGTGAATTTTCAGCTAGCTCCTACGAGCAGCACTTC
TRBJ1-6	-	-	TRBV6-5	CASSHSLGANSPLHF	TGTGCCAGCAGTCACTCGCTGGGGGCGAATTCACCCCTCCACTTT
TRBJ2-3	once	TRBD1	TRBV25-1	CASVRQGSDTQYF	TGTGCCAGCGTAAGACAGGGCTCGGATACGCAGTATTTT
TRBJ2-7	-	-	TRBV12-3/TRBV12-4	CASRPRRSGFYEQYF	TGTGCCAGCAGACCCAGGAGGTCGGGGTTCTACGAGCAGTACTTC
TRBJ1-2	-	TRBD1	TRBV2	CASSVGRGNGYTF	TGTGCCAGCAGTGTGGGCAGGGGGAATGGCTACACCTTC
TRBJ2-3	many	TRBD1	TRBV5-1	CASSRDRGLGDTQYF	TGCGCCAGCAGCAGGGACAGGGGATTAGGAGATACGCAGTATTTT
TRBJ2-3	many	-	TRBV12-3/TRBV12-4	CASSGTTDTQYF	TGTGCCAGCAGCGGGACTACAGATACGCAGTATTTT
TRBJ2-1	many	-	TRBV9	CASSVGAGTVNEQFF	TGTGCCAGCAGCGTAGGGGCGGGAACGGTGAATGAGCAGTTCTTC
TRBJ2-5	many	TRBD1	TRBV3-1	CASSSGTGLGETQYF	TGTGCCAGCAGTTCCGGGACAGGGTTAGGAGAGACCCAGTACTTC
TRBJ2-1	many	TRBD1	TRBV2	CASKEQGANEQFF	TGTGCCAGCAAAGAGCAGGGGGCAAATGAGCAGTTCTTC
TRBJ2-5	many	TRBD1	TRBV5-8	CASSRTRSQGARETQYF	TGTGCCAGCAGCCGAACCAGGTCACAGGGGGCGAGGGAGACCCAGTACTTC
TRBJ1-6	medium-sized	-	TRBV2	CASSEREAPFHF	TGTGCCAGCAGTGAACGAGAGGCCCCTTTCCACTTT
TRBJ2-6	-	-	TRBV7-9	CASSLIEAIGANVLTF	TGTGCCAGCAGCTTAATCGAGGCGATCGGGGCCAACGTCCTGACTTTC
TRBJ2-5	-	TRBD1	TRBV7-2	CASSSLDRIIYQETQYF	TGTGCCAGCAGCTCCCTGGACAGGATAATATACCAAGAGACCCAGTACTTC
TRBJ1-1	-	-	TRBV7-9	CASSPGVGLNTEAFF	TGTGCCAGCAGTCCAGGGGTGGGGTTGAACACTGAAGCTTTCTTT
TRBJ2-3	many	-	TRBV4-2	CASSQEARRGDTQYF	TGTGCCAGCAGCCAAGAGGCTAGGAGGGGGGATACGCAGTATTTT
TRBJ2-2	many	-	TRBV7-9	CASSYWTRPNGELFF	TGTGCCAGCAGCTATTGGACTCGACCGAACGGGGAGCTGTTTTTT
TRBJ1-5	many	-	TRBV12-3/TRBV12-4	CASSPFRGPQHF	TGTGCCAGCAGTCCCTTTCGTGGGCCCCAGCATTTT
TRBJ2-6	many	TRBD2	TRBV7-2	CASSVGGGGSGANVLTF	TGTGCCAGCAGCGTTGGGGGGGGGGGCTCTGGGGCCAACGTCCTGACTTTC
TRBJ2-7	-	-	TRBV4-1	CAGSLKDFAYEQYF	TGCGCCGGCAGCCTCAAGGACTTCGCCTACGAGCAGTACTTC
TRBJ2-1	many	-	TRBV7-8	CASSLAVLGTRQFF	TGTGCCAGCAGCTTAGCTGTATTGGGGACCAGACAGTTCTTC
TRBJ1-2	many	-	TRBV6-5	CASRPSGIEGYTF	TGTGCCAGCCGACCCTCCGGGATTGAAGGCTACACCTTC
TRBJ1-2	once	TRBD1	TRBV10-3	CAISPGQGDGYTF	TGTGCCATCAGTCCGGGACAGGGGGATGGCTACACCTTC
TRBJ2-3	-	TRBD2	TRBV5-1	CASSLGPVASGGADTQYF	TGCGCCAGCAGCTTGGGGCCGGTGGCTAGCGGAGGCGCAGATACGCAGTATTTT
TRBJ2-2	many	-	TRBV7-9	CASSRSLGTATDTGELFF	TGTGCCAGCAGCCGATCGCTGGGGACCGCTACGGACACCGGGGAGCTGTTTTTT
TRBJ2-7	-	TRBD2	TRBV6-5	CASSPGTSGLSYEQYF	TGTGCCAGCAGCCCCGGGACTAGCGGGTTATCCTACGAGCAGTACTTC
TRBJ2-3	-	TRBD2	TRBV12-3/TRBV12-4	CASSLTSGIDEQYF	TGTGCCAGCAGCTTGACTAGCGGGATCGATGAGCAGTATTTT
TRBJ1-5	many	-	TRBV19	CASSIQVNQPQHF	TGTGCCAGTAGTATACAGGTCAATCAGCCCCAGCATTTT
TRBJ2-5	-	TRBD1	TRBV12-5	CASGTGVGETQYF	TGTGCTAGTGGGACAGGGGTAGGAGAGACCCAGTACTTC
TRBJ2-7	-	-	TRBV20-1	CSAKPFPRDMPYAQYF	TGCAGTGCCAAACCCTTCCCCCGGGACATGCCCTACGCGCAGTACTTC
TRBJ2-1	many	-	TRBV11-3	CASSERKGGSGNEQFF	TGTGCCAGCAGCGAAAGAAAAGGGGGGAGTGGTAATGAGCAGTTCTTC
TRBJ2-7	many	-	TRBV3-2	CASRRSTGGDYEQYF	TGTGCCAGCAGGCGATCGACAGGGGGCGACTACGAGCAGTACTTC
TRBJ2-3	-	TRBD2	TRBV4-1	CASSGISGRDTQYF	TGCGCCAGCAGCGGAATTAGCGGGAGGGATACGCAGTATTTT
TRBJ1-2	-	TRBD1	TRBV20-1	CSARDGQGIGGYTF	TGCAGTGCTAGAGACGGACAGGGGATTGGTGGCTACACCTTC
TRBJ1-4	many	TRBD1	TRBV25-1	CASSGTGGTEKLFF	TGTGCCAGCAGTGGGACAGGGGGCACTGAAAAACTGTTTTTT
TRBJ1-6	-	TRBD1	TRBV5-1	CASGTGNSPPHF	TGCGCCAGTGGGACAGGGAATTCACCCCCCCACTTT
TRBJ2-3	many	-	TRBV7-6	CASSSLRDTQYF	TGTGCCAGCAGCTCATTAAGAGATACGCAGTATTTT
TRBJ1-4	few	TRBD1	TRBV28	CASSTPPKSGTVNEKLFF	TGTGCCAGCAGTACACCCCCTAAATCCGGGACAGTCAATGAAAAACTGTTTTTT
TRBJ2-1	many	-	TRBV11-3	CASSFTKSSYNEQFF	TGTGCCAGCAGCTTCACCAAGAGCTCCTACAATGAGCAGTTCTTC
TRBJ2-1	many	TRBD2	TRBV7-3	CASSAWTSGRDEQFF	TGTGCCAGCAGCGCGTGGACTAGCGGGAGAGATGAGCAGTTCTTC
TRBJ2-5	-	TRBD2	TRBV11-3	CASSLGAFREGQTQYF	TGTGCCAGCAGCTTAGGGGCCTTTCGGGAGGGGCAGACCCAGTACTTC
TRBJ1-1	-	TRBD1	TRBV12-3/TRBV12-4	CASSLARTGEEEAFF	TGTGCCAGCAGTTTAGCGAGGACAGGGGAAGAGGAAGCTTTCTTT
TRBJ2-6	-	-	TRBV9	CASSVYQYTGANVLTF	TGTGCCAGCAGCGTATACCAGTACACCGGGGCCAACGTCCTGACTTTC
TRBJ1-5	many	TRBD1	TRBV6-5	CASSQTGEGQPQHF	TGTGCCAGCAGCCAAACAGGGGAAGGACAGCCCCAGCATTTT
TRBJ1-6	-	-	TRBV2	CASSDKGRSDSPLHF	TGTGCCAGCAGTGATAAGGGGCGCTCCGATTCACCCCTCCACTTT
TRBJ2-3	many	TRBD2	TRBV5-1	CASSSDSGRARDTQYF	TGCGCCAGCAGCTCCGATAGCGGGAGGGCCAGGGATACGCAGTATTTT
TRBJ2-7	many	-	TRBV5-4	CASSLDPASYEQYF	TGTGCCAGCAGCTTGGATCCCGCCTCCTACGAGCAGTACTTC
TRBJ2-7	-	-	TRBV2	CASSDLREQYF	TGTGCCAGCAGTGACTTGCGAGAGCAGTACTTC
TRBJ1-2	many	-	TRBV27	CASSLKVRIKQNTF	TGTGCCAGCAGTTTAAAGGTACGGATTAAGCAAAACACCTTC
TRBJ2-5	-	-	TRBV7-9	CASSPQGETQYF	TGTGCCAGCAGCCCACAGGGAGAGACCCAGTACTTC
TRBJ2-7	many	TRBD2	TRBV5-5	CASSLGSGRDYEQYF	TGTGCCAGCAGCTTGGGTAGCGGGAGGGACTACGAGCAGTACTTC
TRBJ2-7	-	-	TRBV10-1	CASSELSVTSEQYF	TGCGCCAGCAGTGAGTTGAGCGTGACGAGCGAGCAGTACTTC
TRBJ2-7	-	-	TRBV7-9	CASSSRLGSPYEQYF	TGTGCCAGCAGTTCCCGTCTCGGCAGCCCCTACGAGCAGTACTTC
TRBJ1-2	many	TRBD1	TRBV19	CASSFRDRDGYTF	TGTGCCAGTAGTTTCCGGGACAGGGATGGCTACACCTTC
TRBJ1-3	-	-	TRBV6-5	CASSHLRSGVGNTIYF	TGTGCCAGCAGTCACCTTAGATCAGGGGTTGGGAACACCATATATTTT
TRBJ1-6	many	-	TRBV12-3/TRBV12-4	CASTRRPSPLHF	TGTGCCAGCACCCGGCGGCCTTCACCCCTCCACTTT
TRBJ1-1	few	-	TRBV4-2	CASSLGGQANTEAFF	TGTGCCAGCAGCCTAGGCGGGCAGGCCAACACTGAAGCTTTCTTT
TRBJ2-7	-	TRBD2	TRBV2	CASSDQAGPPEQYF	TGTGCCAGCAGTGATCAAGCGGGACCCCCCGAGCAGTACTTC
TRBJ1-2	few	-	TRBV20-1	CSAELAGHGYTF	TGCAGTGCTGAGCTAGCGGGGCATGGCTACACCTTC